This paragraph covers one T cell receptor beta chain sequence. What antigen it recognizes has not been identified. Qualities for individual bases were not recorded, and no much larger clone is one base off. This record comes from a study of metastatic and nonmetastatic thyroid tumors (dated by TCRdb to about 2020). Context from the whole study: Repertoires were compared across peripheral blood and tumor or nodule tissue samples from malignant and benign thyroid patients.

No treatment had been received by any patient before thyroid surgery. The study retrospectively analysed patient clinical samples collected from about 2011 to 2018 using T-cell receptor beta sequencing. What the authors observed across the whole study: TCR beta diversity was reported as significantly higher in malignant tumors than in benign nodules, in both blood and tumor samples.

Receptors were amplified or captured by PCR. The sample was run on an Illumina HiSeq 4000. High-throughput sequencing was used to profile the CDR3 region of the TCR beta-chain in every patient. The paper's data handling went like this. The researchers built a classifier to tell apart papillary thyroid cancer patients with distant metastasis, based on CDR3 differences among clinicopathological groups. The Shannon index was used to measure repertoire diversity, and the Morisita-Horn index was used to measure how similar tumor and blood repertoires were. TCRdb handled the public reads itself, with Q25 trimming in fastp and clone calling in MiXCR, and kept productive beta chains. TCRdb's processing, not the authors', yielded these V and J calls. Counted in this sample were around 31,000 clones; over 14% of them appeared once. Approximately 18% of the sample lies in the top ten. The CDR3 goes from the cysteine to the phenylalanine over 16 residues. Of all the DNA, just the CDR3 is kept, 48 bases in frame from base 1. The trim is 5 bases for V and 2 bases for J, with a gap of 17 bases between the germline ends. CDR1 and CDR2 were assigned from the germline V gene (reference sequence) as MNHEY and SMNVEV.

The sequence joins TRBV27 to TRBJ2-3; matching of 6 bases hints at TRBD1 as the D gene. Sequences were obtained from blood. The receptor was derived from a male donor with papillary thyroid cancer or a benign thyroid nodule (not recorded which). Some clones in this sample may be carry-over from other donors' samples. This receptor carries the CDR3 CASSARDIGSTDTQYF. The nucleotide sequence reads as follows: TGTGCCAGCAGTGCCCGGGACATTGGGTCCACAGATACGCAGTATTTT.